The present entry profiles one T cell receptor beta chain with its context. This specimen comes from a study of blood T cell repertoires in COVID-19. Study-level background: Samples of COVID-19 (acute and convalescent) were obtained from the United States, Italy and Spain.

Sequenced by immunoSEQ multiplex PCR; TCRdb stores in-frame clones only, minus some. Of about 310,000 clones listed, nearly 90% are singletons. This CDR3 comprises 15 residues. The V gene lost 0 bases and the J gene lost 0 bases, with 6 bases spanning the gap. Germline CDR1 is WNHNN and CDR2 is SYGVQD (reference sequence). This TCR was recovered from a young woman with acute COVID-19. The material sequenced was PBMCs or T cells enriched from blood (not recorded which). The chain links TRBV10-1 to TRBJ2-1; no firm D call. The CDR3: CASSESESSYNEQFF. In DNA, the CDR3 is TGCGCCAGCAGTGAGTCGGAGAGCTCCTACAATGAGCAGTTCTTC.